This T cell receptor (beta chain) was observed in a study of identical twins. The CDR3 loop spans 14 amino acids. V was trimmed by 4 bases and J by 0 bases, leaving 8 bases between them. Germline loops: CDR1 MNHNY, CDR2 SVGAGI (reference sequence). MiXCR was run by TCRdb on the 5' RACE reads, yielding one entry per CDR3 protein. The table shows around 1.7 million distinct CDR3 sequences, with around 29% occurring only once. This clonotype was picked up a small number of times. The origin of this receptor is a newborn girl in good health. This sequence joins TRBV6-6 and TRBJ2-3; the D gene is possibly TRBD2 (5 bases). The specimen sequenced was cord blood. This CDR3 is CASSWRASTDTQYF. The CDR3 bases are TGTGCCAGCAGTTGGCGGGCTAGCACAGATACGCAGTATTTT.